These 12 T cell receptor beta chains originate from one sample sequenced in a study of blood T cell repertoires in COVID-19. Data came from immunoSEQ multiplex PCR; TCRdb stores just in-frame clones and leaves some out. The sample carries over 75,000 clones, 70% to 80% recorded once. The sequenced material came from peripheral blood. The receptors were gathered from a human donor in a cohort sampled during active COVID-19.

The V call is TRBV19, the J call TRBJ2-1; TRBD2 aligns across 11 bases. This CDR3 has 15 residues. CDR1 and CDR2 from the germline V gene are LNHDA and SQIVND (reference sequence). J was trimmed by 6 bases and V by 6 bases; bases with no gene match: 7. CDR3: CASSQTSGTVNEQFF. Written as DNA, the CDR3 is TGTGCCAGTAGCCAGACTAGCGGGACGGTCAATGAGCAGTTCTTC.

The chain joins TRBV7-8 to TRBJ1-1, with D possibly TRBD1 on 5 matching bases. CDR3 length: 15 amino acids. Trimming took 1 base from V and 2 from J, leaving 11 bases between them. CDR1 is SGHVS and CDR2 is FQNEAQ in the germline V gene. The CDR3 loop reads CASSLEVQANTEAFF. CDR3 nucleotides: TGTGCCAGCAGCTTAGAGGTACAGGCTAACACTGAAGCTTTCTTT.

This clone was seen only once. The chain carries TRBV13 and TRBJ1-1; 8 positions agree with TRBD1. CDR3 size: 14 residues. V lost 5 bases, J lost 3 bases, and 5 bases stayed unmatched. Germline V gene data show CDR1 as PRHDT and CDR2 as FYEKMQ (reference sequence). The CDR3 DNA follows: TGTGCCAGCAGCCGGACAGGGTCTTACACTGAAGCTTTCTTT. This gives the protein CASSRTGSYTEAFF.

The chain combines TRBV11-2 with TRBJ2-7, with no clear D. Trimming cost V 5 bases and J 4 bases, with 15 bases left between them. The CDR3 contains 14 residues. Germline loops: CDR1 SGHAT, CDR2 FQNNGV. The CDR3 loop reads CASSPRVDPYEQYF. The CDR3 DNA sequence: TGTGCCAGCAGCCCTCGGGTAGATCCTTACGAGCAGTACTTC.

The rearrangement links TRBV5-1 to TRBJ2-5, with D uncertain. From germline, CDR1 is SGHRS and CDR2 YFSETQ. V dropped 6 bases and J dropped 1 base, with 10 bases sitting between them. The CDR3 is 13 amino acids. The DNA for the CDR3 is TGCGCCAGCAACGACGCGGTCCAAGAGACCCAGTACTTC. Its translation is CASNDAVQETQYF.

The CDR3 sequence: CASSRDPVGGEQYF. CDR3 DNA: TGTGCCAGCAGCAGGGACCCCGTCGGGGGCGAGCAGTACTTC. The chain is built from TRBV5-5 and TRBJ2-7, with a tentative D call TRBD2 (6 bases). Deletions cut 4 bases from V and 6 bases from J, with 17 bases between. The CDR3 is made up of 14 amino acids. Per the germline V gene, CDR1 is SGHKS and CDR2 is YYEKEE (reference sequence).

The chain links TRBV6-6 to TRBJ2-5; 10 positions match TRBD1. The J segment lost 3 bases and the V segment lost 7 bases, leaving 8 bases of the junction unmatched. CDR3 length: 15 residues. The germline V gene encodes CDR1 MNHNY and CDR2 SVGAGI (reference sequence). The CDR3 loop reads CASTMGQGREETQYF. CDR3 bases: TGTGCCAGCACCATGGGACAGGGGAGGGAAGAGACCCAGTACTTC.

V gene TRBV2 combines with J gene TRBJ1-3, with D hard to call. Germline CDR1 SNHLY, CDR2 FYNNEI. This CDR3 is 13 amino acids long. Trimming took off 7 bases at V and 4 bases at J, with 11 bases between the two ends. CDR3 in amino acids: CASIRGIGNTIYF. The CDR3 region has the DNA TGTGCCAGCATTCGGGGTATCGGAAACACCATATATTTT.

The chain links TRBV29-1 to TRBJ2-5, with 10 bases lining up with TRBD2. The germline CDR1 and CDR2 sequences are SQVTM and ANQGSEA. The CDR3 sequence is 13 residues long. V lost 5 bases, J lost 4 bases, and 4 bases stayed unmatched. This CDR3 reads CSVQRGGPETQYF. The DNA for the CDR3 is TGCAGCGTTCAGCGGGGGGGCCCAGAGACCCAGTACTTC.

The chain recombines TRBV6-5 with TRBJ2-1, with D unclear. The germline V and J ends were trimmed by 7 bases and 3 bases, with 7 bases remaining between them. Germline V lookup: CDR1 MNHEY, CDR2 SVGAGI. This CDR3 spans 12 amino acids. The CDR3 DNA reads TGTGCCAGCAAGAAGAGCTACAATGAGCAGTTCTTC. Translating gives CASKKSYNEQFF.

This chain uses TRBV5-1 with TRBJ2-3; D gene ambiguous. Trimming took off 3 bases at V and 0 bases at J, with 14 bases between the two ends. CDR3 length: 16 amino acids. CDR1 is SGHRS and CDR2 is YFSETQ in the germline V gene. In DNA form, the CDR3 reads TGCGCCAGCAGCTCGGGTAACTCCCTCAGCACAGATACGCAGTATTTT. Translation gives CASSSGNSLSTDTQYF.

The gene calls are TRBV3-1 (or the pseudogene TRBV3-2) and TRBJ2-3, with D unresolved. Per the germline V gene, CDR1 is LGHDT and CDR2 is YNNKEL (reference sequence). Trimming cost V 4 bases and J 1 base, with 6 bases left between them. The CDR3 is 13 residues long. The CDR3, as DNA: TGTGCCAGCAGCCGACTGGGCACAGATACGCAGTATTTT. It yields the protein CASSRLGTDTQYF.